What follows are 32 T cell receptor beta chains derived from one specimen sequenced in a study of ipilimumab plus nivolumab after autologous stem cell transplantation. Here immunoSEQ multiplex PCR was the method, and the copy in TCRdb shows in-frame clones only, minus some. The data show 15,000 to 20,000 clones, approximately 81% seen once. Here the sequenced sample was PBMCs, taken in a trial of ipilimumab plus nivolumab as post-transplant consolidation. These TCRs come from a male donor with diffuse large B-cell lymphoma.

The CDR3 nucleotides read TGTGCCAGCAGCTTCGGGACTAGCTTCGAGCAGTACTTC. Translating gives CASSFGTSFEQYF. V is TRBV11-2 and J is TRBJ2-7, with 9 nucleotides matching TRBD2. This CDR3 region has 13 residues. The V and J ends lost 3 bases and 6 bases, in that order; junction bases with no gene match: 3. In germline, CDR1 is SGHAT, CDR2 FQNNGV.

This clone was seen a few times. The chain joins TRBV2 to TRBJ1-2; D uncertain. The germline V gene encodes CDR1 SNHLY and CDR2 FYNNEI. The CDR3 loop spans 14 amino acids. V shed 1 base and J shed 2 bases, with 8 bases lying between them. CDR3 in amino acids: CASSEDFGNYGYTF. The CDR3 DNA sequence: TGTGCCAGCAGTGAAGATTTTGGAAACTATGGCTACACCTTC.

V and J are TRBV10-2 and TRBJ2-1, with 11 bases identical to TRBD2. The CDR3 runs to 15 residues. Germline CDR1 reads WSHSY; CDR2 reads SAAADI. V lost 8 bases to trimming and J lost 6 bases; unmatched junction nucleotides: 9. The chain's CDR3 is CASGTSGVDFNEQFF. The CDR3 DNA reads as TGCGCCAGCGGGACTAGCGGCGTAGACTTCAATGAGCAGTTCTTC.

V gene TRBV2 combines with J gene TRBJ1-2; no reliable D call. Germline CDR1 is SNHLY and CDR2 is FYNNEI. Trimming pared 3 bases from V and 2 bases from J, leaving 7 bases between. The CDR3 sequence is 13 residues long. Written as DNA, the CDR3 is TGTGCCAGCAGTGATGAGACCAACTATGGCTACACCTTC. This sequence encodes CASSDETNYGYTF.

The chain links TRBV19 to TRBJ1-4; D unclear. CDR3 size: 15 residues. Germline values: CDR1 LNHDA, CDR2 SQIVND (reference sequence). V was shortened by 7 bases and J by 13 bases, with 25 bases between the two germline ends. CDR3 protein: CASTDWASEPLGLFF. CDR3 nucleotides: TGTGCCAGTACTGATTGGGCCAGTGAGCCCCTGGGACTGTTTTTT. The entire variable domain, with the rest obtained from reference TRBV19 and TRBJ1-4, is as follows: DGGITQSPKYLFRKEGQNVTLSCEQNLNHDAMYWYRQDPGQGLRLIYYSQIVNDFQKGDIAEGYSVSREKKESFPLTVTSAQKNPTAFYLCASTDWASEPLGLFFGSGTQLSVL.

V and J are TRBV19 and TRBJ1-4; 9 positions match TRBD1. Germline loops: CDR1 LNHDA, CDR2 SQIVND (reference sequence). The CDR3 spans 15 residues. V was pared by 6 bases and J by 7 bases, with 9 bases of the junction left unmatched. CDR3 protein: CASSTGTGRGEKLFF. The CDR3 coding sequence is TGTGCCAGTAGCACCGGGACAGGGAGGGGTGAAAAACTGTTTTTT. The full variable domain, with the rest looked up from reference TRBV19 and TRBJ1-4, is DGGITQSPKYLFRKEGQNVTLSCEQNLNHDAMYWYRQDPGQGLRLIYYSQIVNDFQKGDIAEGYSVSREKKESFPLTVTSAQKNPTAFYLCASSTGTGRGEKLFFGSGTQLSVL.

The rearrangement joins TRBV28 to TRBJ2-2; TRBD1 agrees at 7 bases. The V gene end was trimmed by 6 bases and the J gene end by 7 bases; junction bases not matched to a gene: 11. CDR1 and CDR2 (germline): MDHEN, SYDVKM. This CDR3 region has 15 residues. CDR3 loop: CASSPLTGIIGELFF. Written as DNA, the CDR3 is TGTGCCAGCAGCCCACTGACAGGGATTATCGGGGAGCTGTTTTTT.

Only a few counts were recorded for this clone. The chain couples TRBV7-9 to TRBJ2-1; no clear D. V was cut by 3 bases and J by 9 bases, with 12 bases left in between. Germline V lookup: CDR1 SEHNR, CDR2 FQNEAQ (reference sequence). The CDR3 has 13 amino acids. For the CDR3, the DNA is TGTGCCAGCAGCTTGTCTCGAGCGCCTGAGCAGTTCTTC. Translation gives CASSLSRAPEQFF. The variable domain in full, with the rest retrieved from reference TRBV7-9 and TRBJ2-1, is DTGVSQNPRHKITKRGQNVTFRCDPISEHNRLYWYRQTLGQGPEFLTYFQNEAQLEKSRLLSDRFSAERPKGSFSTLEIQRTEQGDSAMYLCASSLSRAPEQFFGPGTRLTVL.

The chain recombines TRBV10-2 with TRBJ1-4, with D unresolved. The CDR3 is 15 residues long. The germline CDR1 and CDR2 sequences are WSHSY and SAAADI. V was shortened by 3 bases and J by 0 bases, with 8 bases between the two germline ends. CDR3 nucleotide sequence: TGCGCCAGCAGTGAATGGCCCGCAACTAATGAAAAACTGTTTTTT. It encodes CASSEWPATNEKLFF.

The chain carries TRBV11-2 and TRBJ2-2; D uncertain. The germline gives CDR1 SGHAT, CDR2 FQNNGV. Trimming removed 8 bases from V and 8 bases from J, with 21 bases in between. This CDR3 has 15 amino acids. This chain's CDR3 is CASGSLPRFGGELFF. As DNA, the CDR3 is TGTGCCAGCGGATCTCTCCCTAGATTTGGGGGGGAGCTGTTTTTT.

Sample share makes this clone large. This sequence joins TRBV5-1 and TRBJ2-7, with 12 bases matching TRBD2. CDR1 and CDR2 (germline): SGHRS, YFSETQ. Losses at the gene ends were 5 bases for V and 2 bases for J; bases not matched to a gene: 11. This CDR3 spans 17 amino acids. For the CDR3, the DNA is TGCGCCAGCAGTTGGACTAGCGGGGCCACGGCCCCCTACGAGCAGTACTTC. Translating gives CASSWTSGATAPYEQYF. Looking up the rest from reference TRBV5-1 and TRBJ2-7 gives the full variable domain: KAGVTQTPRYLIKTRGQQVTLSCSPISGHRSVSWYQQTPGQGLQFLFEYFSETQRNKGNFPGRFSGRQFSNSRSEMNVSTLELGDSALYLCASSWTSGATAPYEQYFGPGTRLTVT.

The chain combines TRBV5-4 with TRBJ2-7; D is possibly TRBD1 (6 bases). Trimming took 2 bases from V and 5 from J, leaving 17 bases between them. There are 15 residues in the CDR3. Germline V gene data show CDR1 as SGHNT and CDR2 as YYREEE (reference sequence). The CDR3 spells CASSFDRKAYDEQYF. The CDR3 DNA follows: TGTGCCAGCAGCTTCGACAGGAAGGCTTACGACGAGCAGTACTTC.

This chain joins TRBV7-9 and TRBJ1-1; D ambiguous. The CDR3 length is 13 residues. CDR1 and CDR2 (germline): SEHNR, FQNEAQ (reference sequence). V was trimmed by 3 bases and J by 0 bases, leaving 5 bases between them. CDR3 bases: TGTGCCAGCAGCTTCGGGTTGAACACTGAAGCTTTCTTT. Translated, it gives CASSFGLNTEAFF. Looking up the rest from reference TRBV7-9 and TRBJ1-1 gives the full variable domain: DTGVSQNPRHKITKRGQNVTFRCDPISEHNRLYWYRQTLGQGPEFLTYFQNEAQLEKSRLLSDRFSAERPKGSFSTLEIQRTEQGDSAMYLCASSFGLNTEAFFGQGTRLTVV.

V and J are TRBV28 and TRBJ2-2; D not certain. Germline values: CDR1 MDHEN, CDR2 SYDVKM. CDR3 length: 13 residues. Deletions cut 4 bases from V and 8 bases from J, with 11 bases between. The CDR3 DNA reads as TGTGCCAGCAGTTCCCGGATGTTTGGGGAGCTGTTTTTT. Translated: CASSSRMFGELFF.

The chain is built from TRBV10-3 and TRBJ2-3; TRBD2 agrees at 8 bases. Unmatched junction bases numbered 10, after V lost 3 bases and J lost 5 bases. The CDR3 sequence is 16 residues long. Germline loops: CDR1 ENHRY, CDR2 SYGVKD. The CDR3 sequence: CAISDYGGRILDTQYF. The DNA of the CDR3 is TGTGCCATCAGTGATTACGGCGGGAGGATCTTAGATACGCAGTATTTT.

Only a few counts were recorded for this clone. The genes are TRBV6-6 and TRBJ2-7; the D is unclear. V was cut by 0 bases and J by 2 bases, with 5 bases left in between. Germline V CDR1 and CDR2: MNHNY, SVGAGI (reference sequence). The CDR3 is made up of 13 amino acids. CDR3 coding DNA: TGTGCCAGCAGTTACTCGTCCACCTACGAGCAGTACTTC. This codes for CASSYSSTYEQYF.

This clone was seen just once. This chain uses TRBV19 with TRBJ1-6; 8 bases line up with TRBD1. Looked up from germline, CDR1 is LNHDA and CDR2 is SQIVND (reference sequence). Trimming at V came to 5 bases and at J to 0 bases, leaving 9 bases not matched to a gene. CDR3 length: 18 residues. CDR3 protein: CASSSQGGRSSYNSPLHF. The CDR3 DNA sequence: TGTGCCAGTAGTTCACAGGGGGGCCGGAGCTCCTATAATTCACCCCTCCACTTT.

The rearrangement links TRBV28 to TRBJ1-1, with D possibly matching TRBD1 (6 bases). Trimming left V 2 bases short and J 5 bases short, with 12 bases between. The germline V gene encodes CDR1 MDHEN and CDR2 SYDVKM. The CDR3 contains 14 residues. The CDR3, as DNA: TGTGCCAGCAGTTTACCAGGGGAGGTAACTGAAGCTTTCTTT. Translation: CASSLPGEVTEAFF.

The V gene is TRBV7-2, the J gene TRBJ1-2; perhaps TRBD1 as D (5 bases). V lost 0 bases to trimming and J lost 6 bases, with 11 bases between them. Germline CDR1 is SGHTA and CDR2 is FQGNSA. This CDR3 spans 14 amino acids. The CDR3 DNA is TGTGCCAGCAGCTTAGCTCCAGGGATCGATGGCTACACCTTC. Translation: CASSLAPGIDGYTF.

The chain couples TRBV5-5 to TRBJ1-1; D is ambiguous. V was pared by 4 bases and J by 6 bases, with 13 bases between. Germline assignment: CDR1 SGHKS and CDR2 YYEKEE (reference sequence). The CDR3 sequence is 13 residues long. CDR3 loop: CASSPLEGPEAFF. The CDR3 DNA follows: TGTGCCAGCAGCCCGCTAGAGGGTCCTGAAGCTTTCTTT.

The chain carries TRBV4-1 and TRBJ1-4; TRBD1 is a possible D gene (5 bases). Germline CDR1 MGHRA, CDR2 YSYEKL. The CDR3 is 14 residues long. Trimming removed 6 bases at V and 5 bases at J, with 13 bases between. The CDR3 DNA follows: TGCGCCAGCAGTCCTCAGGGAGGAAATGAAAAACTGTTTTTT. This gives the protein CASSPQGGNEKLFF.

This chain uses TRBV28 with TRBJ2-1, with TRBD2 matching 12 bases. The germline V gene encodes CDR1 MDHEN and CDR2 SYDVKM. CDR3 length: 16 residues. With 6 bases clipped from V and 2 bases from J, the junction kept 5 bases outside the gene matches. DNA for the CDR3: TGTGCCAGCAGCGGACTAGCGGGGACAGCCTACAATGAGCAGTTCTTC. Its translation is CASSGLAGTAYNEQFF.

V gene TRBV7-9 combines with J gene TRBJ1-1; no clear D. The CDR3 totals 14 residues. Germline loops: CDR1 SEHNR, CDR2 FQNEAQ (reference sequence). The V end lost 5 bases, the J end lost 4 bases, and 14 bases lay between the germline ends. CDR3 sequence reads: CASSPPGVFTEAFF. CDR3 in DNA: TGTGCCAGCAGCCCCCCGGGAGTATTCACTGAAGCTTTCTTT.

This CDR3 reads CAPSAGRKSVHEQYF. CDR3 sequence (DNA): TGCGCCCCCAGCGCCGGCAGGAAGTCCGTCCACGAGCAGTACTTC. The chain joins TRBV10-1 to TRBJ2-7; D is unclear. This CDR3 comprises 15 residues. Germline assignment: CDR1 WNHNN and CDR2 SYGVQD (reference sequence). Trimming pared 11 bases from V and 5 bases from J, leaving 25 bases between.

The V call is TRBV27, the J call TRBJ2-7; unclear D gene. CDR3 length: 13 amino acids. V dropped 1 base and J dropped 6 bases, with 10 bases sitting between them. Per germline, CDR1 MNHEY and CDR2 SMNVEV (reference sequence). CDR3 DNA: TGTGCCAGCAGTTTATGGATAACGGGCGAGCAGTACTTC. Translation gives CASSLWITGEQYF.

The genes are TRBV5-4 and TRBJ2-7; 9 bases are a match to TRBD1. Germline trimming cut 4 bases from V and 5 bases from J; bases unmatched to any gene: 7. The CDR3 has 14 amino acids. CDR1 is SGHNT and CDR2 is YYREEE in the germline V gene (reference sequence). The CDR3 spells CASSQAGTGNEQYF. CDR3 bases: TGTGCCAGCAGCCAAGCCGGGACAGGGAACGAGCAGTACTTC.

This clone was detected once. The chain has TRBV19 and TRBJ1-4; tentatively, D is TRBD1 (5 bases). Between the trimmed V and J ends, which lost 10 bases and 6 bases, there was a span of 15 bases. CDR3 length equals 13 residues. Germline assignment: CDR1 LNHDA and CDR2 SQIVND (reference sequence). For the CDR3, the DNA is TGTGCCACCAAACATGGGGCTGATGAAAAACTGTTTTTT. Translated, it gives CATKHGADEKLFF.

The rearrangement links TRBV5-1 to TRBJ1-4; TRBD1 matches 8 bases. The CDR3 has 16 amino acids. The germline V gene encodes CDR1 SGHRS and CDR2 YFSETQ. The V segment lost 1 base and the J segment 8 bases; nucleotides outside the gene matches: 10. The CDR3 loop is CASSLWGGQVNEKLFF. Here the CDR3 DNA reads TGCGCCAGCAGCTTGTGGGGGGGACAGGTCAACGAAAAACTGTTTTTT. The full variable domain, completed using reference TRBV5-1 and TRBJ1-4, is KAGVTQTPRYLIKTRGQQVTLSCSPISGHRSVSWYQQTPGQGLQFLFEYFSETQRNKGNFPGRFSGRQFSNSRSEMNVSTLELGDSALYLCASSLWGGQVNEKLFFGSGTQLSVL.

A few counts support this clone. This chain joins TRBV27 and TRBJ2-5, with 8 nucleotides matching TRBD2. The CDR3 is made up of 16 amino acids. The ends lost 8 bases at V and 5 bases at J; junction bases unmatched: 16. Germline V gene sequence: CDR1 MNHEY, CDR2 SMNVEV (reference sequence). CDR3 loop: CASAGGAGGEAETQYF. The CDR3, as DNA: TGTGCCAGCGCGGGGGGCGCGGGGGGCGAGGCCGAGACCCAGTACTTC.

V gene TRBV2 combines with J gene TRBJ2-7, with D tentatively TRBD1 (5 bases). Trimming pared 6 bases from V and 7 bases from J, leaving 19 bases between. The CDR3 runs 14 residues. CDR1 and CDR2 (germline): SNHLY, FYNNEI. The CDR3 sequence: CASRDGAGLWEQYF. For the CDR3, the DNA is TGTGCCAGCAGGGATGGAGCAGGGCTCTGGGAGCAGTACTTC. Combining the CDR3 with reference TRBV2 and TRBJ2-7 gives the whole variable domain EPEVTQTPSHQVTQMGQEVILRCVPISNHLYFYWYRQILGQKVEFLVSFYNNEISEKSEIFDDQFSVERPDGSNFTLKIRSTKLEDSAMYFCASRDGAGLWEQYFGPGTRLTVT.

The chain recombines TRBV5-6 with TRBJ2-7; a possible D gene is TRBD2 (6 bases). The germline V and J ends were trimmed by 4 bases and 4 bases, with 15 bases remaining between them. This CDR3 is 14 amino acids long. Germline lookup yields CDR1 SGHDT and CDR2 YYEEEE. CDR3 sequence (DNA): TGTGCCAGCAGCCGTCGGGACTTCTTATACGAGCAGTACTTC. Translated, it gives CASSRRDFLYEQYF.

The CDR3 nucleotides read TGTGCCAGCAGCTTGGGTGGCGACGGAAACACCATATATTTT. As protein: CASSLGGDGNTIYF. V gene TRBV5-4 combines with J gene TRBJ1-3; D gene ambiguous. The length of the CDR3 is 14 residues. Trimming took off 0 bases at V and 4 bases at J, with 8 bases between the two ends. Looked up from germline, CDR1 is SGHNT and CDR2 is YYREEE (reference sequence).